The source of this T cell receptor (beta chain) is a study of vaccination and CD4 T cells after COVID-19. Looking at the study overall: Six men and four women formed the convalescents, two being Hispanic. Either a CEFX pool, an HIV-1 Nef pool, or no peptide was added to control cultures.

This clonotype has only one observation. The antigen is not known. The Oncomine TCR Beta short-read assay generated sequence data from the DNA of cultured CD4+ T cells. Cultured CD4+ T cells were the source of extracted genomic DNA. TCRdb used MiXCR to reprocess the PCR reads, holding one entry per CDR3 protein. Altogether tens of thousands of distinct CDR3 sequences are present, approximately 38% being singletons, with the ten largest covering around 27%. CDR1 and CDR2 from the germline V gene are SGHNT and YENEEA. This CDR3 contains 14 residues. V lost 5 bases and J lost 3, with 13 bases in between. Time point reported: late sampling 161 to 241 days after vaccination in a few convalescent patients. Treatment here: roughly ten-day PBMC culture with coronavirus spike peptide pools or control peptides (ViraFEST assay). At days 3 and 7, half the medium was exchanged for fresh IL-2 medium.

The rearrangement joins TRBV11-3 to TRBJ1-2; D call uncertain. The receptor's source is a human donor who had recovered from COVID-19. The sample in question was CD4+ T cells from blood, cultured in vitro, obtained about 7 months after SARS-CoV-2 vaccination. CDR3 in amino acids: CASSPGPGDYGYTF. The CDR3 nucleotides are TGTGCCAGCAGCCCGGGCCCGGGAGACTATGGCTACACCTTC.